The rows below give T cell receptor beta chains drawn from one sample of a study of blood T cells in healthy people across ages. A single record per CDR3 protein comes from TCRdb applying MiXCR to the 5' RACE reads. This sample has under 2 million distinct CDR3 sequences, with around 35% found just once. Sample: blood. The origin of the receptors is a woman between 25 and 40 years old in good health. The CDR3 runs from the conserved cysteine through the conserved F or W. Each record gives: D gene, clone size, J gene, V gene, CDR3 protein, CDR3 DNA. D genes are given only for firm matches. Clone size is not always given. Where it is, it says once, few, many or a class for expanded clones.

d_gene: -
abundance: few
j_gene: TRBJ1-1
v_gene: TRBV2
CDR3aa: CASSERGGLLSFF
CDR3nt: TGTGCCAGCAGTGAACGCGGAGGGCTCCTCTCTTTCTTT

d_gene: -
abundance: -
j_gene: TRBJ1-1
v_gene: TRBV5-1
CDR3aa: CASSSYPDRNTEAFF
CDR3nt: TGCGCCAGCAGCTCATACCCGGACAGGAACACTGAAGCTTTCTTT

d_gene: -
abundance: -
j_gene: TRBJ1-5
v_gene: TRBV25-1
CDR3aa: CASSDSSPGEPQHF
CDR3nt: TGTGCCAGCAGTGATTCCTCCCCCGGGGAGCCCCAGCATTTT

d_gene: TRBD2
abundance: -
j_gene: TRBJ2-1
v_gene: TRBV20-1
CDR3aa: CSAGTSGGYNEQFF
CDR3nt: TGCAGTGCTGGGACTAGCGGGGGATACAATGAGCAGTTCTTC

d_gene: TRBD1
abundance: many
j_gene: TRBJ2-7
v_gene: TRBV13
CDR3aa: CASSLLQGSPYEQYF
CDR3nt: TGTGCCAGCAGCCTCTTACAGGGGAGTCCCTACGAGCAGTACTTC

d_gene: TRBD1
abundance: many
j_gene: TRBJ2-5
v_gene: TRBV18
CDR3aa: CASSPGTGQETQYF
CDR3nt: TGTGCCAGCAGCCCCGGGACAGGGCAAGAGACCCAGTACTTC

d_gene: TRBD2
abundance: few
j_gene: TRBJ2-1
v_gene: TRBV2
CDR3aa: CASRKVLAGVNEQFF
CDR3nt: TGTGCCAGCAGGAAGGTACTAGCGGGGGTCAATGAGCAGTTCTTC

d_gene: -
abundance: -
j_gene: TRBJ1-2
v_gene: TRBV7-6
CDR3aa: CASSPEDTANYGYTF
CDR3nt: TGTGCCAGCAGCCCAGAGGACACAGCGAACTATGGCTACACCTTC

d_gene: TRBD2
abundance: few
j_gene: TRBJ2-7
v_gene: TRBV14
CDR3aa: CASSDRLAGRYEQYF
CDR3nt: TGTGCCAGCAGCGATCGACTAGCGGGACGATACGAGCAGTACTTC

d_gene: -
abundance: many
j_gene: TRBJ2-4
v_gene: TRBV20-1
CDR3aa: CSAPRPLGGRGGNIQYF
CDR3nt: TGCAGTGCCCCAAGACCCTTGGGAGGGCGAGGGGGAAACATTCAGTACTTC

d_gene: TRBD1
abundance: many
j_gene: TRBJ2-7
v_gene: TRBV10-3
CDR3aa: CAISMGQGYEQYF
CDR3nt: TGTGCCATCAGTATGGGACAGGGTTACGAGCAGTACTTC

d_gene: TRBD2
abundance: few
j_gene: TRBJ2-3
v_gene: TRBV5-1
CDR3aa: CASALAGERTDTQYF
CDR3nt: TGCGCCAGCGCACTAGCGGGAGAAAGAACAGATACGCAGTATTTT

d_gene: -
abundance: -
j_gene: TRBJ2-7
v_gene: TRBV6-1
CDR3aa: CAGSETEYEQYF
CDR3nt: TGTGCCGGCAGTGAAACGGAATACGAGCAGTACTTC

d_gene: TRBD2
abundance: -
j_gene: TRBJ2-3
v_gene: TRBV4-2
CDR3aa: CASSQDGRGDTDTQYF
CDR3nt: TGTGCCAGCAGCCAAGATGGGCGGGGGGACACAGATACGCAGTATTTT

d_gene: -
abundance: few
j_gene: TRBJ1-1
v_gene: TRBV30
CDR3aa: CAWSRRNTEAFF
CDR3nt: TGTGCCTGGAGTCGGAGGAACACTGAAGCTTTCTTT

d_gene: TRBD2
abundance: many
j_gene: TRBJ2-1
v_gene: TRBV20-1
CDR3aa: CSASPTSGSYNEQFF
CDR3nt: TGCAGTGCTAGTCCTACTAGCGGCTCCTACAATGAGCAGTTCTTC

d_gene: -
abundance: few
j_gene: TRBJ1-5
v_gene: TRBV6-5
CDR3aa: CASSSSGFGGNQPQHF
CDR3nt: TGTGCCAGCAGTTCCTCCGGGTTCGGCGGCAATCAGCCCCAGCATTTT

d_gene: -
abundance: few
j_gene: TRBJ1-2
v_gene: TRBV19
CDR3aa: CASIDRNYGYTF
CDR3nt: TGTGCCAGTATCGACAGGAACTATGGCTACACCTTC

d_gene: -
abundance: many
j_gene: TRBJ2-7
v_gene: TRBV29-1
CDR3aa: CSVVGVSGYEQYF
CDR3nt: TGCAGCGTTGTTGGAGTTAGCGGCTACGAGCAGTACTTC

d_gene: -
abundance: many
j_gene: TRBJ2-5
v_gene: TRBV6-4
CDR3aa: CASSDSETQYF
CDR3nt: TGTGCCAGCAGTGACTCAGAGACCCAGTACTTC

d_gene: -
abundance: many
j_gene: TRBJ2-1
v_gene: TRBV29-1
CDR3aa: CSVEGLMEAGVTWQFF
CDR3nt: TGCAGCGTTGAGGGGTTAATGGAGGCAGGCGTCACATGGCAGTTCTTC

d_gene: TRBD1
abundance: -
j_gene: TRBJ1-6
v_gene: TRBV20-1
CDR3aa: CSAGTGNNSPLHF
CDR3nt: TGCAGTGCGGGGACAGGGAATAATTCACCCCTCCACTTT

d_gene: -
abundance: once
j_gene: TRBJ1-5
v_gene: TRBV4-2
CDR3aa: CASSQASGSNQPQHF
CDR3nt: TGTGCCAGCAGCCAAGCGAGCGGCAGCAATCAGCCCCAGCATTTT

d_gene: -
abundance: -
j_gene: TRBJ2-3
v_gene: TRBV5-4
CDR3aa: CASSLRRRNTDTQYF
CDR3nt: TGTGCCAGCAGCCTCCGCAGGAGAAACACAGATACGCAGTATTTT

d_gene: TRBD2
abundance: -
j_gene: TRBJ2-1
v_gene: TRBV9
CDR3aa: CASSGAGTSAYNEQFF
CDR3nt: TGTGCCAGCAGCGGGGCCGGGACTAGCGCCTACAATGAGCAGTTCTTC

d_gene: -
abundance: -
j_gene: TRBJ2-3
v_gene: TRBV6-1
CDR3aa: CASSEGGFETDTQYF
CDR3nt: TGTGCCAGCAGTGAAGGAGGGTTCGAAACAGATACGCAGTATTTT

d_gene: -
abundance: -
j_gene: TRBJ2-3
v_gene: TRBV7-2
CDR3aa: CASSRPGLDTQYF
CDR3nt: TGTGCCAGCAGCCGCCCCGGGTTAGATACGCAGTATTTT

d_gene: -
abundance: -
j_gene: TRBJ1-6
v_gene: TRBV6-1
CDR3aa: CASGDRTSFSSYNSPLHF
CDR3nt: TGTGCCAGCGGCGACAGGACTTCCTTCAGCTCCTATAATTCACCCCTCCACTTT

d_gene: -
abundance: -
j_gene: TRBJ1-5
v_gene: TRBV4-2
CDR3aa: CAGSHKRANNQPQHF
CDR3nt: TGTGCCGGCAGCCATAAAAGAGCAAACAATCAGCCCCAGCATTTT

d_gene: TRBD1
abundance: few
j_gene: TRBJ2-7
v_gene: TRBV7-2
CDR3aa: CASSHRGGGTGMPYEQYF
CDR3nt: TGTGCCAGCAGCCACCGGGGCGGCGGGACAGGGATGCCCTACGAGCAGTACTTC

d_gene: TRBD2
abundance: few
j_gene: TRBJ2-7
v_gene: TRBV12-3/TRBV12-4
CDR3aa: CASSSSRTSGAHEQYF
CDR3nt: TGTGCCAGCAGCTCATCAAGGACTAGCGGGGCCCACGAGCAGTACTTC

d_gene: TRBD1
abundance: few
j_gene: TRBJ1-2
v_gene: TRBV2
CDR3aa: CASSSGQEEIYGYTF
CDR3nt: TGTGCCAGCAGTAGCGGACAGGAGGAGATCTATGGCTACACCTTC

d_gene: -
abundance: -
j_gene: TRBJ1-2
v_gene: TRBV25-1
CDR3aa: CASPARATGANYGYTF
CDR3nt: TGTGCCAGCCCGGCTAGGGCGACAGGTGCTAACTATGGCTACACCTTC

d_gene: -
abundance: -
j_gene: TRBJ2-5
v_gene: TRBV6-5
CDR3aa: CASSYSNEESGQYF
CDR3nt: TGTGCCAGCAGTTACTCGAATGAGGAGAGTGGGCAGTACTTC

d_gene: -
abundance: many
j_gene: TRBJ2-5
v_gene: TRBV5-1
CDR3aa: CASSNSQETQYF
CDR3nt: TGCGCCAGCAGCAATTCCCAAGAGACCCAGTACTTC

d_gene: -
abundance: few
j_gene: TRBJ1-5
v_gene: TRBV7-6
CDR3aa: CASSLDRYPGGNQPQHF
CDR3nt: TGTGCCAGCAGCCTAGACCGATATCCTGGGGGCAATCAGCCCCAGCATTTT

d_gene: -
abundance: -
j_gene: TRBJ2-1
v_gene: TRBV20-1
CDR3aa: CSARAPSRIEEQFF
CDR3nt: TGCAGTGCTAGAGCACCTAGCAGGATAGAGGAGCAGTTCTTC

d_gene: TRBD1
abundance: once
j_gene: TRBJ1-1
v_gene: TRBV25-1
CDR3aa: CASSEGDRGPVTEAFF
CDR3nt: TGTGCCAGCAGTGAAGGGGACAGGGGGCCGGTCACTGAAGCTTTCTTT

d_gene: -
abundance: -
j_gene: TRBJ1-2
v_gene: TRBV12-3/TRBV12-4
CDR3aa: CASSPRPTQTYGYTF
CDR3nt: TGTGCCAGCAGTCCTCGACCAACTCAGACCTATGGCTACACCTTC

d_gene: TRBD2
abundance: -
j_gene: TRBJ2-1
v_gene: TRBV12-3/TRBV12-4
CDR3aa: CASSFMTSGTDEQFF
CDR3nt: TGTGCCAGCAGTTTCATGACTAGCGGAACCGATGAGCAGTTCTTC

d_gene: -
abundance: few
j_gene: TRBJ2-3
v_gene: TRBV20-1
CDR3aa: CSVSRRDHYTQYF
CDR3nt: TGCAGTGTTTCCCGCCGGGACCACTATACGCAGTATTTT

d_gene: -
abundance: few
j_gene: TRBJ2-7
v_gene: TRBV28
CDR3aa: CASSPGRAERSYEQYF
CDR3nt: TGTGCCAGCAGTCCGGGCCGGGCGGAGCGGTCCTACGAGCAGTACTTC

d_gene: -
abundance: few
j_gene: TRBJ2-7
v_gene: TRBV5-5
CDR3aa: CASSLGVWGAYSEQYF
CDR3nt: TGTGCCAGCAGCTTGGGGGTTTGGGGGGCTTACTCCGAGCAGTACTTC

d_gene: -
abundance: many
j_gene: TRBJ2-7
v_gene: TRBV4-2
CDR3aa: CASSQDGAGYSYEQYF
CDR3nt: TGTGCCAGCAGCCAAGATGGCGCGGGGTACTCCTACGAGCAGTACTTC

d_gene: TRBD2
abundance: few
j_gene: TRBJ2-1
v_gene: TRBV10-3
CDR3aa: CAISGSLAGHNEQFF
CDR3nt: TGTGCCATCAGTGGCTCGCTAGCGGGCCACAATGAGCAGTTCTTC

d_gene: TRBD1
abundance: -
j_gene: TRBJ1-5
v_gene: TRBV6-1
CDR3aa: CASRPQGQGGGQPQHF
CDR3nt: TGTGCCAGCAGGCCACAAGGACAGGGAGGGGGACAGCCCCAGCATTTT

d_gene: TRBD1
abundance: few
j_gene: TRBJ1-2
v_gene: TRBV5-1
CDR3aa: CASSSTDRSANYGYTF
CDR3nt: TGCGCCAGCAGCTCTACGGACAGGAGCGCTAACTATGGCTACACCTTC

d_gene: -
abundance: -
j_gene: TRBJ2-5
v_gene: TRBV6-5
CDR3aa: CASSYSGQRAETQYF
CDR3nt: TGTGCCAGCAGTTACTCGGGCCAGCGGGCAGAGACCCAGTACTTC

d_gene: TRBD1
abundance: -
j_gene: TRBJ2-5
v_gene: TRBV6-5
CDR3aa: CASQTGGRETQYF
CDR3nt: TGTGCCAGTCAAACAGGGGGCCGGGAGACCCAGTACTTC

d_gene: TRBD2
abundance: -
j_gene: TRBJ2-4
v_gene: TRBV15
CDR3aa: CATSIRLAGGGGAKNIQYF
CDR3nt: TGTGCCACCAGCATCCGACTAGCGGGAGGTGGGGGGGCCAAAAACATTCAGTACTTC